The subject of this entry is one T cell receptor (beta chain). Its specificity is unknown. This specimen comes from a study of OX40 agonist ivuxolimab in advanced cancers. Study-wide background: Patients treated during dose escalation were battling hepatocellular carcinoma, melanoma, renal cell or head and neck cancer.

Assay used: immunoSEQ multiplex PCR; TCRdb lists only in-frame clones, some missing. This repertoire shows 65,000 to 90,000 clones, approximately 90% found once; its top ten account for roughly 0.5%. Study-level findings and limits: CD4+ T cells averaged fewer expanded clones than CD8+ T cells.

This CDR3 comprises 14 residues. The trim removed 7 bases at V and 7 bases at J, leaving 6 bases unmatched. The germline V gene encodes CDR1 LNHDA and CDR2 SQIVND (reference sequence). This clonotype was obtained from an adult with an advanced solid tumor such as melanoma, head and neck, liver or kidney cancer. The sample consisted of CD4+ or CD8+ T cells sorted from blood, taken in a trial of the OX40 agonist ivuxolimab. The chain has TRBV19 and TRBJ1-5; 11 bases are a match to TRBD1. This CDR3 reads CASIMGTGGQPQHF. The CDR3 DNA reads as TGTGCCAGTATCATGGGGACAGGGGGACAGCCCCAGCATTTT.